The next 26 T cell receptor beta chains were all read from a single sample in a study of PD-L1 blockade in urothelial cancer. Time point here: pretreatment peripheral blood. Measured with immunoSEQ multiplex PCR; TCRdb has only the in-frame clones, and not every one. In the table there are some 45,000 clones, 65% to 85% of which are singletons. The sequencing used PBMCs, collected around atezolizumab (anti-PD-L1) treatment. The receptors were sampled from a man aged 60 to 75 with urothelial cancer.

V usage is TRBV19 and J usage is TRBJ2-7, with D possibly TRBD2 on 5 matching bases. From germline, CDR1 is LNHDA and CDR2 SQIVND (reference sequence). The V and J ends lost 1 base and 2 bases respectively, with 12 bases between them. The CDR3 contains 15 residues. The CDR3 spells CASSIGTRAAYEQYF. CDR3 nucleotide sequence: TGTGCCAGTAGTATAGGGACGAGGGCTGCCTACGAGCAGTACTTC. The full variable domain, completed using reference TRBV19 and TRBJ2-7, is DGGITQSPKYLFRKEGQNVTLSCEQNLNHDAMYWYRQDPGQGLRLIYYSQIVNDFQKGDIAEGYSVSREKKESFPLTVTSAQKNPTAFYLCASSIGTRAAYEQYFGPGTRLTVT.

V gene TRBV28 combines with J gene TRBJ1-1; 8 bases line up with TRBD1. Germline V gene lookup returns CDR1 MDHEN and CDR2 SYDVKM. The J segment lost 1 base and the V segment lost 5 bases, leaving 6 bases of the junction unmatched. The length of the CDR3 is 15 residues. CDR3 amino acids: CASSPGGGRNTEAFF. CDR3 bases: TGTGCCAGCAGTCCAGGGGGCGGAAGGAACACTGAAGCTTTCTTT.

The V and J genes are TRBV6-5 and TRBJ2-5; weak D call: TRBD1 (6 bases). The V gene lost 3 bases and the J gene lost 4 bases, with 18 bases spanning the gap. CDR3 length equals 16 residues. Germline V gene sequence: CDR1 MNHEY, CDR2 SVGAGI. CDR3 bases: TGTGCCAGCAGTTATGGGTCAGGGGCGCCGGGAGAGACCCAGTACTTC. Protein sequence: CASSYGSGAPGETQYF.

This chain uses TRBV5-8 with TRBJ2-3; 7 bases agree with TRBD1. With 4 bases clipped from V and 5 bases from J, the junction kept 4 bases outside the gene matches. The CDR3 is made up of 13 amino acids. From germline, CDR1 is SGHTS and CDR2 YDEGEE. DNA for the CDR3: TGTGCCAGCAGCGAACAGGGGAGAGATACGCAGTATTTT. Translation: CASSEQGRDTQYF.

This clone appeared a few times. The chain is built from TRBV28 and TRBJ2-1; maybe TRBD1 (5 bases). Trimming pared 3 bases from V and 9 bases from J, leaving 12 bases between. CDR1 MDHEN and CDR2 SYDVKM come from the germline V gene. CDR3 length: 13 amino acids. For the CDR3, the DNA is TGTGCCAGCAGTTTGGTGTCCAGGGCTGAGCAGTTCTTC. Its protein product is CASSLVSRAEQFF.

The chain combines TRBV5-1 with TRBJ2-6; a weak D match, TRBD1 (5 bases). Trimming took off 4 bases at V and 1 base at J, with 9 bases between the two ends. The germline V gene encodes CDR1 SGHRS and CDR2 YFSETQ. The CDR3 runs 15 residues. In nucleotides, the CDR3 is TGCGCCAGCAGCCCAAGGGGTTCTGGGGCCAACGTCCTGACTTTC. Its protein product is CASSPRGSGANVLTF.

This clone was seen only a few times. The chain links TRBV29-1 to TRBJ2-5, with 9 bases aligning to TRBD1. Per germline, CDR1 SQVTM and CDR2 ANQGSEA. The CDR3 totals 14 residues. Trimming at V came to 3 bases and at J to 4 bases, leaving 6 bases not matched to a gene. The CDR3 DNA is TGCAGCGTTGACGCAGTACAGGGGGCAGAGACCCAGTACTTC. Its translation: CSVDAVQGAETQYF.

The chain is built from TRBV7-2 and TRBJ2-1; 9 nucleotides agree with TRBD2. CDR1 SGHTA and CDR2 FQGNSA come from the germline V gene. The CDR3 has 13 residues. J lost 16 bases, V lost 4 bases, and 11 bases had no gene match. The CDR3: CASSSTGLALSFF. The CDR3 DNA is TGTGCCAGCAGCTCCACAGGACTAGCGCTGTCCTTCTTC.

The chain has TRBV7-2 and TRBJ2-1; a possible D gene is TRBD2 (7 bases). This CDR3 contains 16 residues. Trimming shortened V by 5 bases and J by 6 bases, and 20 bases separated the two germline ends. Germline values: CDR1 SGHTA, CDR2 FQGNSA. The CDR3 sequence: CASSPRGSGGGNEQFF. In DNA form, the CDR3 reads TGTGCCAGCAGCCCCCGAGGGTCGGGGGGCGGCAATGAGCAGTTCTTC.

The chain links TRBV28 to TRBJ1-1; TRBD1 matches at 12 bases. CDR1 is MDHEN and CDR2 is SYDVKM in the germline V gene. The CDR3 runs to 15 residues. Trimming cost V 6 bases and J 6 bases; bases outside gene matches: 8. CDR3 protein: CASRWDRGRIAEAFF. In nucleotides, the CDR3 is TGTGCCAGCAGGTGGGACAGGGGGCGCATCGCTGAAGCTTTCTTT.

The chain uses TRBV30 and TRBJ2-5; the D is unclear. CDR3 length equals 12 residues. Germline V gene lookup returns CDR1 GTSNPN and CDR2 SVGIG (reference sequence). Between the trimmed V and J ends, which lost 1 base and 7 bases, there was a span of 10 bases. DNA for the CDR3: TGTGCCTGGAGTGCAGAAGTTGGGACCCAGTACTTC. Protein product: CAWSAEVGTQYF. Using reference TRBV30 and TRBJ2-5 for the parts outside the CDR3, the full variable domain is SQTIHQWPATLVQPVGSPLSLECTVEGTSNPNLYWYRQAAGRGLQLLFYSVGIGQISSEVPQNLSASRPQDRQFILSSKKLLLSDSGFYLCAWSAEVGTQYFGPGTRLLVL.

The gene calls are TRBV7-6 and TRBJ2-2, with TRBD1 as a possible D gene (7 bases). The CDR3 is 17 amino acids. Germline V CDR1 and CDR2: SGHVS, FNYEAQ. V gave up 5 bases and J gave up 6 bases, with 22 bases separating them. The CDR3 sequence: CASSETSRQGGPGELFF. The CDR3 DNA reads TGTGCCAGCAGCGAAACAAGCCGACAGGGAGGCCCCGGGGAGCTGTTTTTT.

The genes are TRBV28 and TRBJ1-2, with TRBD1 identical over 8 bases. The CDR3 has 14 amino acids. Germline loops: CDR1 MDHEN, CDR2 SYDVKM. V dropped 3 bases and J dropped 0; count of bases not matched to a gene: 0. The CDR3 loop reads CASSLTGANYGYTF. The CDR3 DNA reads as TGTGCCAGCAGTTTGACAGGGGCTAACTATGGCTACACCTTC.

This sequence joins TRBV5-1 and TRBJ1-1; D is perhaps TRBD1 (5 bases). Germline V gene data show CDR1 as SGHRS and CDR2 as YFSETQ. There are 15 residues in the CDR3. V gave up 0 bases and J gave up 1 base, with 10 bases separating them. CDR3 residues: CASSLGLGQNTEAFF. The CDR3 region has the DNA TGCGCCAGCAGCTTGGGATTGGGGCAGAACACTGAAGCTTTCTTT.

This clone was found once. The CDR3 DNA reads as TGTGCCAGCAGCTTGACAGGAAGCACAGATACGCAGTATTTT. It yields the protein CASSLTGSTDTQYF. J is TRBJ2-3 and V is TRBV5-5; the D gene is possibly TRBD1 (5 bases). The CDR3 contains 14 residues. CDR1 is SGHKS, CDR2 YYEKEE, per germline (reference sequence). V lost 1 base to trimming and J lost 0 bases, with 6 bases between them.

This clone was observed once. The chain carries TRBV30 and TRBJ1-4; tentatively, D is TRBD1 (6 bases). Trimming took 8 bases from V and 7 from J, leaving 14 bases between them. Per the germline V gene, CDR1 is GTSNPN and CDR2 is SVGIG (reference sequence). The CDR3 consists of 12 residues. The CDR3 coding sequence is TGTGCCCAACAGGGCGTGGGTGAAAAACTGTTTTTT. As protein: CAQQGVGEKLFF.

This chain joins TRBV25-1 and TRBJ2-1; 12 positions match TRBD2. V shed 7 bases, J shed 3 bases, and the junction held 13 bases outside the gene matches. The CDR3 is 18 amino acids. Germline assignment: CDR1 MGHDK and CDR2 SYGVNS. This CDR3 is CASKGLGTSGLSYNEQFF. The CDR3 bases are TGTGCCAGCAAAGGTCTTGGGACTAGCGGGCTGAGCTACAATGAGCAGTTCTTC.

The chain links TRBV2 to TRBJ2-7; TRBD1 matches 9 bases. The CDR3 spans 13 residues. Germline CDR1 reads SNHLY; CDR2 reads FYNNEI. J lost 3 bases, V lost 8 bases, and 5 bases had no gene match. In nucleotides, the CDR3 is TGTGCCAGCCGTCGGGACAGGGTCTACGAGCAGTACTTC. Protein sequence: CASRRDRVYEQYF.

The rearrangement joins TRBV11-2 to TRBJ2-7; D ambiguous. Trimming removed 4 bases from V and 6 bases from J, with 13 bases in between. The CDR3 is 13 residues long. CDR1 and CDR2 from the germline V gene are SGHAT and FQNNGV. The CDR3 region is CASSSSSSGEQYF. The CDR3 DNA is TGTGCCAGCAGCTCATCCTCCTCCGGCGAGCAGTACTTC.

The rearrangement uses TRBV18 and TRBJ1-1, with D maybe TRBD1 (5 bases). The CDR3 totals 14 residues. CDR1 and CDR2 from the germline V gene are KGHSH and LQKENI. The V and J ends lost 3 bases and 5 bases respectively, with 13 bases between them. This CDR3 is CASSPVREETEAFF. The CDR3 bases are TGTGCCAGCTCACCGGTCAGGGAGGAGACTGAAGCTTTCTTT.

The chain uses TRBV28 and TRBJ1-2; 7 bases align to TRBD1. The CDR3 extends over 15 amino acids. V gave up 6 bases and J gave up 6 bases; unmatched junction bases: 13. Germline V CDR1 and CDR2: MDHEN, SYDVKM. The CDR3 region is CASSFLGGRRNGYTF. CDR3 DNA: TGTGCCAGCAGCTTCTTAGGGGGCAGAAGGAATGGCTACACCTTC.

V and J are TRBV27 and TRBJ2-7; TRBD2 is a possible D gene (6 bases). Trimming left V 3 bases short and J 3 bases short, with 9 bases between. The CDR3 loop spans 13 amino acids. Germline CDR1 is MNHEY and CDR2 is SMNVEV (reference sequence). The CDR3 DNA reads as TGTGCCAGCAGTTTCCGGGAGAACTACGAGCAGTACTTC. It is translated as CASSFRENYEQYF.

The V and J genes are TRBV5-1 and TRBJ2-5; 9 bases match TRBD2. Germline V lookup: CDR1 SGHRS, CDR2 YFSETQ. There are 15 residues in the CDR3. The ends lost 1 base at V and 0 bases at J; junction bases unmatched: 1. CDR3 sequence: CASSLLAGDQETQYF. The CDR3 DNA follows: TGCGCCAGCAGCTTGTTAGCGGGGGACCAAGAGACCCAGTACTTC.

The chain recombines TRBV19 with TRBJ2-1, with 9 bases identical to TRBD2. This CDR3 contains 16 residues. Germline CDR1 and CDR2: LNHDA and SQIVND (reference sequence). The junction had 10 bases not matched to a gene; V was cut back by 5 bases and J by 5 bases. CDR3 nucleotides: TGTGCCAGTAGTCCCTATGGCGGGGGGGCGCACAATGAGCAGTTCTTC. This sequence encodes CASSPYGGGAHNEQFF.

The chain carries TRBV10-1 and TRBJ1-1; TRBD1 aligns across 9 bases. CDR3 length equals 20 residues. In germline, CDR1 is WNHNN, CDR2 SYGVQD (reference sequence). V gave up 0 bases and J gave up 0 bases; unmatched junction bases: 14. This CDR3 reads CASSESDSLVGTGMNTEAFF. CDR3 DNA: TGCGCCAGCAGTGAGTCGGACTCCCTGGTTGGGACAGGGATGAACACTGAAGCTTTCTTT.

For this clone: At one end the junction does not follow the germline gene, possibly because of a read error. The gene calls are TRBV7-8 and TRBJ2-3; a possible D gene is TRBD1 (5 bases). The CDR3 covers 14 residues. Germline CDR1 reads SGHVS; CDR2 reads FQNEAQ. CDR3 sequence reads: CASSLGADTDTQYF. The CDR3 DNA reads TGTGCCAGCAGTTTAGGGGCTGACACAGATACGCAGTATTTT.